This section outlines one TCR beta chain sequence together with its context. Its antigen is not identified. A much larger clone differs from this one at a single base, so this may be a read error. The data were produced by immunoSEQ multiplex PCR, yet TCRdb's version contains in-frame clones alone and is incomplete. Here the sample spans about 2 million clones, 95% being singletons. The entry originates in a study of shared clonotypes between healthy human individuals. Study-wide points: Shared clonotypes: about 5% naive CD4, around 3.5% naive CD8, under 2.5% memory CD4, 0.35% to 0.5% memory CD8.

Both subsets, CD45RA+ naive and CD45RA-negative memory, were split from the CD4+ cells. In germline, CDR1 is SGHAT, CDR2 FQNNGV. This CDR3 has 14 amino acids. Trimming cost V 3 bases and J 2 bases, with 11 bases left between them. This sequence was found in a man between 18 and 29 years old in good health. The specimen sequenced was naive CD4+ T cells sorted from blood. Indicated subset: CD45RA+ positively selected. This sequence joins TRBV11-2 and TRBJ2-7; maybe TRBD2 (6 bases). The CDR3 nucleotides read TGTGCCAGCAGCTTGGGGGACTCCCCCTACGAGCAGTACTTC. It yields the protein CASSLGDSPYEQYF. The variable domain in full, with the rest retrieved from reference TRBV11-2 and TRBJ2-7, is EAGVAQSPRYKIIEKRQSVAFWCNPISGHATLYWYQQILGQGPKLLIQFQNNGVVDDSQLPKDRFSAERLKGVDSTLKIQPAKLEDSAVYLCASSLGDSPYEQYFGPGTRLTVT.